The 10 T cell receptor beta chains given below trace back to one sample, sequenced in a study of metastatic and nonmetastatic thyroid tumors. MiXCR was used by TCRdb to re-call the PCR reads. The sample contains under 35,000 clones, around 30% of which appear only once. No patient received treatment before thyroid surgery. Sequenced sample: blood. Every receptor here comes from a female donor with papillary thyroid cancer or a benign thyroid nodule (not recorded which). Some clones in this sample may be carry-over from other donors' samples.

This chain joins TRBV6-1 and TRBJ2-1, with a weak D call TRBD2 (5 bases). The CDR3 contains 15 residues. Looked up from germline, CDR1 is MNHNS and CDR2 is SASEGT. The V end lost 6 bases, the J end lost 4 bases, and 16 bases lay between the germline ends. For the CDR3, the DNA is TGTGCCAGCAGCCAAACTGCGCGAGGGTACAATGAGCAGTTCTTC. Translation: CASSQTARGYNEQFF.

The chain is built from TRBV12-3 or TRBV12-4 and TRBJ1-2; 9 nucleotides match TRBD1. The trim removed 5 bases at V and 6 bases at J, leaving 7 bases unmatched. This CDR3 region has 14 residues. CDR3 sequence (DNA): TGTGCCAGCAGTCCGTGGGGACAGGGCCATGGCTACACCTTC. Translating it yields CASSPWGQGHGYTF.

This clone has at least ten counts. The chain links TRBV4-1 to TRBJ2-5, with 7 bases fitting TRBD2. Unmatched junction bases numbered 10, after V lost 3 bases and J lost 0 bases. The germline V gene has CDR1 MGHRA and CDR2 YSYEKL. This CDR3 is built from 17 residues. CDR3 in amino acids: CASSHPRAGANQETQYF. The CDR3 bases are TGCGCCAGCAGCCACCCACGGGCGGGAGCTAACCAAGAGACCCAGTACTTC.

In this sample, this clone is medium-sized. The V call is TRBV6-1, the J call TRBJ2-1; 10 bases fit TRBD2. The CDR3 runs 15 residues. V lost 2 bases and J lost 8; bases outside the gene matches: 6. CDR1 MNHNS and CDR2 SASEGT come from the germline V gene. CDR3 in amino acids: CASSERAGGSHEQFF. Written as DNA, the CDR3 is TGTGCCAGCAGTGAACGAGCGGGAGGGTCCCATGAGCAGTTCTTC.

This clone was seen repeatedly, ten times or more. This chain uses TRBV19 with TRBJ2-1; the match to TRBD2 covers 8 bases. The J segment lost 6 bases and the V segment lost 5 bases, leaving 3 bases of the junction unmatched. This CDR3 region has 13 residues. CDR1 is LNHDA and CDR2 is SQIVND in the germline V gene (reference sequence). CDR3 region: CASSPGLANEQFF. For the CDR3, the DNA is TGTGCCAGTAGTCCCGGACTAGCCAATGAGCAGTTCTTC.

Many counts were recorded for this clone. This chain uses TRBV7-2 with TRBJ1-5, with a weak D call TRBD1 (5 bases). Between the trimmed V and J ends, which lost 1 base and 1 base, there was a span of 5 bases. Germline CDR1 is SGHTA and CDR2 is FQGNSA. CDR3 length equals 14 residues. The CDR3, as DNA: TGTGCCAGCAGCTTAGGACAGAGCAATCAGCCCCAGCATTTT. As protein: CASSLGQSNQPQHF.

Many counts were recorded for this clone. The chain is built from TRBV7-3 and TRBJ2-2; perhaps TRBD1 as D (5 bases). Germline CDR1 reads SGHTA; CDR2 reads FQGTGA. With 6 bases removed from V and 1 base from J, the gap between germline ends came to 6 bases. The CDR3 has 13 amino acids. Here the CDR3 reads CASRQGNTGELFF. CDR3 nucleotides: TGTGCCAGCAGGCAGGGGAACACCGGGGAGCTGTTTTTT.

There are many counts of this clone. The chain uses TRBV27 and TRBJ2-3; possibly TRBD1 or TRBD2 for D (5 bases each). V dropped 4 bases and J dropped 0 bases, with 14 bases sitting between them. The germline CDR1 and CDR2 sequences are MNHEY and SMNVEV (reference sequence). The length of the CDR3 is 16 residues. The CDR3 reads CASSSGTQVSTDTQYF. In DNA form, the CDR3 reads TGTGCCAGCAGTTCCGGGACCCAGGTTAGCACAGATACGCAGTATTTT.

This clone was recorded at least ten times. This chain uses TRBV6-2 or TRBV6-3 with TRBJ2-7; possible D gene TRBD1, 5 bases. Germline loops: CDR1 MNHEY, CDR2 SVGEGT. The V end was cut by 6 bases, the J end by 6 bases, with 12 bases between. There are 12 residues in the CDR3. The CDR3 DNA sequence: TGTGCCAGCAGGGTTTTGGGGCGCGAGCAGTACTTC. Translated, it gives CASRVLGREQYF.

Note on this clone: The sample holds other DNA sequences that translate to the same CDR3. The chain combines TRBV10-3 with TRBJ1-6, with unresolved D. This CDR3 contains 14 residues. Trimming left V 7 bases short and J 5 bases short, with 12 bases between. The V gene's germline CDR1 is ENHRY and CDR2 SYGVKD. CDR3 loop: CAITGSLDNSPLHF. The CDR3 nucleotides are TGTGCCATCACCGGCTCACTAGATAATTCACCCCTCCACTTT.